The clone carrying this TCR beta chain was detected a few times. Its antigen is as yet unknown. This sample was taken from a study of identical twins. TCRdb independently ran MiXCR on the 5' RACE reads; one entry per CDR3 protein. Counted here are some 560,000 distinct CDR3 sequences, 9.6% occurring once; the ten biggest clones make up around 3.1%. Germline trimming cut 2 bases from V and 3 bases from J; bases unmatched to any gene: 8. CDR3 length: 15 residues. Germline V CDR1 and CDR2: SGHRS, YFSETQ. Study-level findings and limits: Memory repertoires lacked the insertion deficit that abundant cord blood beta clonotypes showed.

Each donor (without exception) was a healthy Caucasian. A further study also used this sample, focusing on yellow fever vaccine responses in identical twins.

This receptor was obtained from a woman under 30 in good health. The rearrangement joins TRBV5-1 to TRBJ2-7, with 7 bases matching TRBD1. The sequencing sample was made of PBMCs. The CDR3 here is CASSLGDRPFYEQYF. The DNA for the CDR3 is TGCGCCAGCAGCTTAGGGGACAGACCTTTCTACGAGCAGTACTTC. The whole variable domain, remainder taken from reference TRBV5-1 and TRBJ2-7, is KAGVTQTPRYLIKTRGQQVTLSCSPISGHRSVSWYQQTPGQGLQFLFEYFSETQRNKGNFPGRFSGRQFSNSRSEMNVSTLELGDSALYLCASSLGDRPFYEQYFGPGTRLTVT.